This T cell receptor beta chain appears in the sequencing data of a study of cytomegalovirus exposure and HLA in healthy donors. Overall study context: Out of about 180 million T cells, an earlier analysis found over 100 million unique TCR beta sequences in total. Regarding the study as a whole: An analysis done earlier found most TCR beta V segments productive about 87% or about 30% of the time. In a later analysis, CMV-associated beta chains were mostly HLA-associated, it appeared.

In regard to this clone: Its antigen is unknown. The sample contains more than one DNA sequence encoding this CDR3.

The CDR3 length is 15 residues. Per germline, CDR1 SGDLS and CDR2 YYNGEE. The ends were cut back, 4 bases at V and 8 bases at J, with 18 bases in the middle. The PCR had 60 Vbeta and 13 Jbeta primers. The method was immunoSEQ multiplex PCR; TCRdb's version includes in-frame clones alone and lacks a portion of them. Here the sample table reports 50,000 to 70,000 clones. The V gene is TRBV9, the J gene TRBJ1-4; D is possibly TRBD1 (5 bases). This TCR derives from a woman younger than 30 in good health and CMV-seronegative. Material: PBMCs. CDR3 loop: CASSSAGRDAEKLFF. The CDR3 nucleotides read TGTGCCAGCAGCTCAGCGGGAAGGGACGCCGAAAAACTGTTTTTT.